Reported below is one T cell receptor (beta chain). What it recognizes is unknown. Naive CD8 populations comprised CD45RO-negative cells positively selected for CCR7, excluding terminally differentiated effector memory CD45RA+ cells. The sample belongs to a study of shared clonotypes between healthy human individuals. Findings and limits, study-wide: Clonotypes shared by all four sorted-subset donors had higher generation probabilities than non-shared clonotypes.

CDR1 is SEHNR, CDR2 FQNEAQ, per germline (reference sequence). The junction had 10 bases not matched to a gene; V was cut back by 5 bases and J by 7 bases. This CDR3 has 15 residues. Under the authors' procedure: ImmunoSEQ output held junction-only sequences without quality scores, so filtering differed. Repertoires were generated with immunoSEQ multiplex PCR, while TCRdb's copy carries only in-frame clones and drops some. V and J calls and clone size follow that table, whereas D and trimming were derived from the DNA. The top ten clones hold around 1.7% of a sample with approximately 2,000,000 clones, approximately 92% of them seen once.

The chain recombines TRBV7-9 with TRBJ2-1; the match to TRBD1 covers 8 bases. Sequenced input: naive CD8+ T cells from PBMCs. This TCR came from a man younger than 35 in good health. Some clones in this sample may be carry-over from other donors' samples. CDR3 sequence reads: CASSPPDGQGNEQFF. The DNA of the CDR3 is TGTGCCAGCAGCCCACCCGATGGACAGGGTAATGAGCAGTTCTTC.